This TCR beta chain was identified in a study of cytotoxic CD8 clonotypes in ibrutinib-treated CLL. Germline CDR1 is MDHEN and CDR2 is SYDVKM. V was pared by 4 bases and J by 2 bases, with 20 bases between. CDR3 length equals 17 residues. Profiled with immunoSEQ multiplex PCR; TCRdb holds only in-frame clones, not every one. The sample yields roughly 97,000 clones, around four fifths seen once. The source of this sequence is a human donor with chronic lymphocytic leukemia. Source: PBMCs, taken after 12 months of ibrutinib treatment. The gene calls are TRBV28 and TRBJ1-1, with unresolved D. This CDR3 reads CASSSPGRRMFNTEAFF. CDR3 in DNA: TGTGCCAGCAGTTCCCCGGGTCGGAGGATGTTTAACACTGAAGCTTTCTTT.